The next 28 T cell receptor beta chains were all read from a single sample in a study of blood T cell repertoires in COVID-19. Assay: immunoSEQ multiplex PCR; the TCRdb copy retains only in-frame clones and omits some. This table has about 71,000 clones, roughly nine tenths appearing once. The sample consisted of peripheral blood. The receptors derive from a woman aged 18-35 years with acute or convalescent COVID-19.

The gene calls are TRBV7-2 and TRBJ2-2, with 9 bases fitting TRBD1. V trimming: 6 bases; J trimming: 4 bases; junction bases outside the gene matches: 6. The CDR3 extends over 15 amino acids. The V gene's germline CDR1 is SGHTA and CDR2 FQGNSA. The DNA for the CDR3 is TGTGCCAGCAGTCCCGGGACAGGGTTCACCGGGGAGCTGTTTTTT. This sequence encodes CASSPGTGFTGELFF.

The chain joins TRBV6-1 to TRBJ1-5; D gene uncertain. Trimming stripped 2 bases from V and 0 bases from J, with 11 bases between. The CDR3 is made up of 16 amino acids. Germline loops: CDR1 MNHNS, CDR2 SASEGT. CDR3 sequence: CASSEFGLYSNQPQHF. CDR3 bases: TGTGCCAGCAGTGAATTCGGACTCTATAGCAATCAGCCCCAGCATTTT.

This clone was observed once. The chain has TRBV7-2 and TRBJ1-2; tentative D call: TRBD1 (5 bases). Per germline, CDR1 SGHTA and CDR2 FQGNSA. V was cut by 1 base and J by 2 bases, with 11 bases left in between. CDR3 length: 15 amino acids. CDR3 nucleotide sequence: TGTGCCAGCAGCTTAGTAGTCGGGGGGAACTATGGCTACACCTTC. Translation: CASSLVVGGNYGYTF. The full variable domain, its missing parts supplied by reference TRBV7-2 and TRBJ1-2, is GAGVSQSPSNKVTEKGKDVELRCDPISGHTALYWYRQSLGQGLEFLIYFQGNSAPDKSGLPSDRFSAERTGGSVSTLTIQRTQQEDSAVYLCASSLVVGGNYGYTFGSGTRLTVV.

This chain joins TRBV2 and TRBJ1-5; D is possibly TRBD1 (5 bases). V was pared by 4 bases and J by 3 bases, with 13 bases between. Looked up from germline, CDR1 is SNHLY and CDR2 is FYNNEI. This CDR3 has 15 amino acids. The CDR3 nucleotides read TGTGCCAGCAGTGCGGGGGACGGGAACAATCAGCCCCAGCATTTT. Protein: CASSAGDGNNQPQHF.

This chain joins TRBV10-3 and TRBJ2-1, with 16 nucleotides matching TRBD2. The CDR3 runs 17 residues. Germline loops: CDR1 ENHRY, CDR2 SYGVKD. The ends lost 6 bases at V and 5 bases at J; junction bases unmatched: 7. CDR3 nucleotide sequence: TGTGCCATCAGGGCGGGACTAGCGGGGGGGAACGACAATGAGCAGTTCTTC. This translates into CAIRAGLAGGNDNEQFF.

The CDR3 coding sequence is TGCGCCAGCAGTGATGGAACTAGCGGGGGCAACAATGAGCAGTTCTTC. Residues: CASSDGTSGGNNEQFF. V usage is TRBV10-1 and J usage is TRBJ2-1; 11 bases match TRBD2. Germline CDR1 and CDR2: WNHNN and SYGVQD (reference sequence). V was clipped by 3 bases and J by 5 bases; unmatched bases: 6. The CDR3 spans 16 residues.

The chain carries TRBV5-1 and TRBJ1-1; D not certain. The CDR3 has 16 amino acids. CDR1 is SGHRS, CDR2 YFSETQ, per germline. V was pared by 4 bases and J by 0 bases, with 16 bases between. CDR3 DNA sequence: TGCGCCAGCAGCCCGAGGGCCAGAACCATGAACACTGAAGCTTTCTTT. Protein: CASSPRARTMNTEAFF.

The gene calls are TRBV6-2 or TRBV6-3 and TRBJ1-1, with TRBD1 matching 8 bases. Per germline, CDR1 MNHEY and CDR2 SVGEGT. The V gene end was trimmed by 2 bases and the J gene end by 5 bases; junction bases not matched to a gene: 4. The CDR3 is made up of 14 amino acids. In DNA form, the CDR3 reads TGTGCCAGCAGTTACGGACAGGGTGAGACTGAAGCTTTCTTT. It encodes CASSYGQGETEAFF.

V is TRBV19 and J is TRBJ1-2; 10 nucleotides line up with TRBD1. From germline, CDR1 is LNHDA and CDR2 SQIVND (reference sequence). There are 15 residues in the CDR3. V lost 7 bases and J lost 3; bases outside the gene matches: 8. CDR3: CASTMTGTGDYGYTF. Written as DNA, the CDR3 is TGTGCCAGTACAATGACCGGGACAGGGGACTATGGCTACACCTTC.

The chain links TRBV28 to TRBJ1-5; 8 nucleotides line up with TRBD1. In germline, CDR1 is MDHEN, CDR2 SYDVKM. The CDR3 runs 17 residues. The V gene end was trimmed by 6 bases and the J gene end by 0 bases; junction bases not matched to a gene: 10. The CDR3: CASRVGQGPYSNQPQHF. For the CDR3, the DNA is TGTGCCAGCAGAGTAGGACAGGGTCCTTATAGCAATCAGCCCCAGCATTTT.

The chain uses TRBV2 and TRBJ2-7; the D is unclear. Trimming removed 3 bases at V and 7 bases at J, with 4 bases between. Germline assignment: CDR1 SNHLY and CDR2 FYNNEI. The CDR3 has 10 amino acids. CDR3 coding DNA: TGTGCCAGCAGTGACGGGGAGCAGTACTTC. Protein sequence: CASSDGEQYF.

This clone was seen just once. The rearrangement links TRBV29-1 to TRBJ2-5; TRBD2 aligns across 11 bases. Looked up from germline, CDR1 is SQVTM and CDR2 is ANQGSEA. The CDR3 consists of 13 residues. J was trimmed by 3 bases and V by 7 bases; bases with no gene match: 4. The CDR3 region has the DNA TGCAGCGCTGGGGGACTAGCGGAAGAGACCCAGTACTTC. Amino acid sequence: CSAGGLAEETQYF.

The V and J genes are TRBV11-2 and TRBJ2-7; TRBD1 aligns across 7 bases. The germline CDR1 and CDR2 sequences are SGHAT and FQNNGV. J gave up 2 bases and V 2 bases, and 3 bases lay outside the gene matches. CDR3 length: 14 residues. The CDR3 here is CASSLLGGAYEQYF. CDR3 DNA sequence: TGTGCCAGCAGCTTATTAGGGGGCGCCTACGAGCAGTACTTC.

There are a few counts of this clone. This chain joins TRBV2 and TRBJ1-1; D ambiguous. CDR3 length equals 16 residues. Germline CDR1 reads SNHLY; CDR2 reads FYNNEI. V lost 4 bases to trimming and J lost 1 base, with 16 bases between them. The CDR3 nucleotides read TGTGCCAGCAGTGCAGGTAGGTGGGAGAGGAACACTGAAGCTTTCTTT. It codes for CASSAGRWERNTEAFF.

The V gene is TRBV29-1, the J gene TRBJ2-5, with 8 bases identical to TRBD1. CDR1 and CDR2 (germline): SQVTM, ANQGSEA. This CDR3 has 14 residues. J was trimmed by 5 bases and V by 3 bases; bases with no gene match: 8. In DNA form, the CDR3 reads TGCAGCGTTGAGGGGCAGGGGGCATGGGAGACCCAGTACTTC. Protein: CSVEGQGAWETQYF.

The chain couples TRBV6-5 to TRBJ1-1; D is possibly TRBD1 (5 bases). Germline V gives CDR1 MNHEY, CDR2 SVGAGI. The CDR3 runs to 16 residues. V was trimmed by 2 bases and J by 1 base, leaving 14 bases between them. The CDR3 is CASSYTRQKSNTEAFF. The CDR3 DNA reads as TGTGCCAGCAGTTACACCCGACAGAAATCGAACACTGAAGCTTTCTTT.

The chain employs TRBV2 and TRBJ1-2; a possible D gene is TRBD1 (5 bases). The CDR3 runs 13 residues. The V and J ends lost 1 base and 5 bases respectively, with 8 bases between them. The V gene's germline CDR1 is SNHLY and CDR2 FYNNEI. This CDR3 reads CASSEGGGYGYTF. The CDR3 DNA reads as TGTGCCAGCAGTGAAGGGGGGGGATATGGCTACACCTTC.

The chain combines TRBV4-1 with TRBJ2-1; maybe TRBD2 (6 bases). CDR3 length: 14 residues. Germline CDR1 and CDR2: MGHRA and YSYEKL. The V gene lost 0 bases and the J gene lost 6 bases, with 9 bases spanning the gap. CDR3 sequence: CASSQEAGVNEQFF. The CDR3 DNA reads as TGCGCCAGCAGCCAAGAAGCGGGCGTCAATGAGCAGTTCTTC.

This clone was counted between two and nine times. The CDR3, as DNA: TGTGCCAGCAGCCCTAGTCTTAGCGGCCTCAATGAGCAGTTCTTC. Its translation is CASSPSLSGLNEQFF. The chain has TRBV7-2 and TRBJ2-1; weak D call: TRBD2 (6 bases). This CDR3 has 15 amino acids. Per germline, CDR1 SGHTA and CDR2 FQGNSA. Trimming stripped 5 bases from V and 6 bases from J, with 17 bases between.

This chain connects TRBV7-6 to TRBJ2-5; 10 bases are a match to TRBD1. Trimming removed 5 bases from V and 3 bases from J; junction bases left unmatched: 6. In germline, CDR1 is SGHVS, CDR2 FNYEAQ. The CDR3 spans 15 residues. The CDR3: CASSRPGTGEETQYF. The CDR3 nucleotides are TGTGCCAGCAGCCGTCCCGGGACAGGGGAAGAGACCCAGTACTTC.

V usage is TRBV10-2 and J usage is TRBJ1-2; D is unclear. The CDR3 sequence is 11 residues long. Germline CDR1 reads WSHSY; CDR2 reads SAAADI. Trimming pared 3 bases from V and 7 bases from J, leaving 6 bases between. The CDR3 nucleotides read TGCGCCAGCAGTGACGGGAGTGGCTACACCTTC. It codes for CASSDGSGYTF.

The chain combines TRBV4-2 with TRBJ2-7; 10 bases map to TRBD2. Germline-derived CDR1 and CDR2 are LGHNA and YNFKEQ. This CDR3 contains 15 residues. V was pared by 5 bases and J by 6 bases, with 10 bases of the junction left unmatched. The CDR3 sequence: CASSARAGGPFEQYF. CDR3 bases: TGTGCCAGCAGCGCCCGAGCGGGGGGGCCCTTCGAGCAGTACTTC.

The rearrangement links TRBV6-1 to TRBJ1-2; 8 positions match TRBD1. CDR3 length: 12 residues. The germline CDR1 and CDR2 sequences are MNHNS and SASEGT. Trimming at V came to 2 bases and at J to 12 bases, leaving 5 bases not matched to a gene. CDR3 sequence (DNA): TGTGCCAGCAGTGAACCGGACAGGGCGAACACCTTC. Residues: CASSEPDRANTF.

The rearrangement joins TRBV6-2 or TRBV6-3 to TRBJ2-1; TRBD2 matches 10 bases. The CDR3 has 18 residues. Germline-derived CDR1 and CDR2 are MNHEY and SVGEGT. V gave up 0 bases and J gave up 5 bases; unmatched junction bases: 10. The CDR3 DNA sequence: TGTGCCAGCAGTTACTCCGGGCTAGCGGGGGTGTCCGACAATGAGCAGTTCTTC. Protein: CASSYSGLAGVSDNEQFF.

Points on this clone: At one end the junction does not follow the germline gene, possibly because of a read error. This chain joins TRBV2 and TRBJ2-1; 8 nucleotides match TRBD2. Germline V lookup: CDR1 SNHLY, CDR2 FYNNEI. CDR3 length equals 16 residues. The CDR3 sequence: CASSEGRLAHYNEQFF. CDR3 nucleotides: TGTGCCAGCAGCGAAGGAAGACTAGCGCATTACAATGAGCAGTTCTTC.

This sequence joins TRBV5-6 and TRBJ2-7, with TRBD1 matching over 7 bases. Germline lookup yields CDR1 SGHDT and CDR2 YYEEEE. The CDR3 is made up of 14 amino acids. V lost 0 bases, J lost 3 bases, and 3 bases stayed unmatched. This CDR3 is CASSLEGQFYEQYF. The DNA for the CDR3 is TGTGCCAGCAGCTTGGAGGGACAGTTCTACGAGCAGTACTTC. Full variable domain (rest looked up from reference TRBV5-6 and TRBJ2-7): DAGVTQSPTHLIKTRGQQVTLRCSPKSGHDTVSWYQQALGQGPQFIFQYYEEEERQRGNFPDRFSGHQFPNYSSELNVNALLLGDSALYLCASSLEGQFYEQYFGPGTRLTVT.

The table lists this clone with a count of one. The chain combines TRBV28 with TRBJ1-2; TRBD1 agrees at 10 bases. J was trimmed by 0 bases and V by 8 bases; bases with no gene match: 6. CDR1 is MDHEN and CDR2 is SYDVKM in the germline V gene. CDR3 length: 15 residues. The CDR3: CASSPGTGANYGYTF. CDR3 DNA: TGTGCCAGCTCCCCTGGGACAGGGGCTAACTATGGCTACACCTTC.

The rearrangement joins TRBV7-2 to TRBJ2-3; 9 bases are a match to TRBD2. This CDR3 region has 16 residues. The germline CDR1 and CDR2 sequences are SGHTA and FQGNSA. J was trimmed by 8 bases and V by 5 bases; bases with no gene match: 14. The CDR3 region is CASSARGGRAGGTQYF. The CDR3 DNA reads as TGTGCCAGCAGCGCACGGGGCGGGAGGGCCGGAGGTACGCAGTATTTT.